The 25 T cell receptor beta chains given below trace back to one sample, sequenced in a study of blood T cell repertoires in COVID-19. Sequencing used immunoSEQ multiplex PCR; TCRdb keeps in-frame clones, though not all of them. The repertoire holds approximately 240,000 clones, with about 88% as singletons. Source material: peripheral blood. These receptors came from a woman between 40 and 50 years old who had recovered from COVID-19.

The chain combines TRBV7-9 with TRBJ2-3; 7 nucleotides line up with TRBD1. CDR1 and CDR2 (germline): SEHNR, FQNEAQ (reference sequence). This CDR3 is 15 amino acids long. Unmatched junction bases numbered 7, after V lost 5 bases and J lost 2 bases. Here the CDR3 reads CASSPGGSHTDTQYF. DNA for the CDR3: TGTGCCAGCAGCCCAGGGGGTTCCCACACAGATACGCAGTATTTT.

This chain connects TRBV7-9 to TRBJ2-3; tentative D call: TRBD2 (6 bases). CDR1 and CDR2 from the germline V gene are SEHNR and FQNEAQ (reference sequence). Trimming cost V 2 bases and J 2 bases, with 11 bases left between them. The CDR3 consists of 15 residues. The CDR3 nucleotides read TGTGCCAGCAGCTTACTTGCGGGGTTCACAGATACGCAGTATTTT. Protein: CASSLLAGFTDTQYF.

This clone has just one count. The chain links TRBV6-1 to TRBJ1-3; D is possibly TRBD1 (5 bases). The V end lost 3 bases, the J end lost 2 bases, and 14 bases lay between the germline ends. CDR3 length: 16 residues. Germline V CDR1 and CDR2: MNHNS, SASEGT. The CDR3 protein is CASSEGRVVAGNTIYF. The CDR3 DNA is TGTGCCAGCAGTGAGGGCAGGGTGGTGGCTGGAAACACCATATATTTT.

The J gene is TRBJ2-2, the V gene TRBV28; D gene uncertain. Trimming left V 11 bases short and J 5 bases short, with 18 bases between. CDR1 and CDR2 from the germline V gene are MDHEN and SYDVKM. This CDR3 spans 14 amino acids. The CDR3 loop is CASGPSRGTGELFF. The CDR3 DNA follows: TGTGCCTCCGGCCCCAGTAGAGGAACCGGGGAGCTGTTTTTT.

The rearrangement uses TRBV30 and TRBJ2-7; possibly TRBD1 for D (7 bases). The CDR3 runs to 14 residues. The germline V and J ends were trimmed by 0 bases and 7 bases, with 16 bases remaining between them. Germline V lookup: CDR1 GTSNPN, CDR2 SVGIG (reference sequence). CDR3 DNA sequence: TGTGCCTGGAGTGTAGAGGGGGCGCGGGGAGAGCAGTACTTC. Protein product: CAWSVEGARGEQYF.

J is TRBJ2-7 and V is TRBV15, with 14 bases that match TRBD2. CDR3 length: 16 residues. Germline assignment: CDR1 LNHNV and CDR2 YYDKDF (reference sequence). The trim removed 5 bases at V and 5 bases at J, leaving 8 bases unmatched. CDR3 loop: CATSGGTSGSMNEQYF. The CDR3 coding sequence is TGTGCCACCAGCGGGGGGACTAGCGGGAGTATGAACGAGCAGTACTTC.

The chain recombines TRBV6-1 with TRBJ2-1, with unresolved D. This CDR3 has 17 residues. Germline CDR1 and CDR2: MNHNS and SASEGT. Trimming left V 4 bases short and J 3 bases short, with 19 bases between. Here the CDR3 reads CASSVSPTVVNYNEQFF. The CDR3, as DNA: TGTGCCAGCAGTGTTTCACCTACGGTGGTTAACTACAATGAGCAGTTCTTC.

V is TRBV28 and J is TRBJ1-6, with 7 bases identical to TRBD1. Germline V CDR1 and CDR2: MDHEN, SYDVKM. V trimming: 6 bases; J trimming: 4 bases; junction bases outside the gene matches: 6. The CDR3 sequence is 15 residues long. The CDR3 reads CASSPGDSYNSPLHF. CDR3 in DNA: TGTGCCAGCAGCCCCGGGGACAGTTATAATTCACCCCTCCACTTT.

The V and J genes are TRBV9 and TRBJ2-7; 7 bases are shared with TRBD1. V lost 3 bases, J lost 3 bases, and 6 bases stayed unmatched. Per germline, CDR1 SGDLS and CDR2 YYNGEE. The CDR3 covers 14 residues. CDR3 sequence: CASSEGAENYEQYF. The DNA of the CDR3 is TGTGCCAGCAGCGAGGGGGCGGAGAACTACGAGCAGTACTTC.

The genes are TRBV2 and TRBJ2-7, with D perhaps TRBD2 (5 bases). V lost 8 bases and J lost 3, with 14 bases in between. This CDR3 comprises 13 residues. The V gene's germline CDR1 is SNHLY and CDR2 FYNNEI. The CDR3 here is CASGEDWSYEQYF. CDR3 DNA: TGTGCCAGCGGCGAGGACTGGAGCTACGAGCAGTACTTC.

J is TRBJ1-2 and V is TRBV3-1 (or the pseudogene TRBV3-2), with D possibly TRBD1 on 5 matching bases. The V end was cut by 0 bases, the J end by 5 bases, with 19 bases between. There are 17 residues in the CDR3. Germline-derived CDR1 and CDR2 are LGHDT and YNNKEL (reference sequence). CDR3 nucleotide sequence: TGTGCCAGCAGCCAAGAAATTACTTCGTGGGGCGGATATGGCTACACCTTC. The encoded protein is CASSQEITSWGGYGYTF.

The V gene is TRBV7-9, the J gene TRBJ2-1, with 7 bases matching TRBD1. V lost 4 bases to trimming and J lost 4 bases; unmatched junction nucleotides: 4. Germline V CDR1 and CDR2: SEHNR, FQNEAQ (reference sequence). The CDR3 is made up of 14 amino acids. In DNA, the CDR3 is TGTGCCAGCAGCTCGGGACAGAGGTACAATGAGCAGTTCTTC. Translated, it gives CASSSGQRYNEQFF. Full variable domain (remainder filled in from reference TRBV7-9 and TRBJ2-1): DTGVSQNPRHKITKRGQNVTFRCDPISEHNRLYWYRQTLGQGPEFLTYFQNEAQLEKSRLLSDRFSAERPKGSFSTLEIQRTEQGDSAMYLCASSSGQRYNEQFFGPGTRLTVL.

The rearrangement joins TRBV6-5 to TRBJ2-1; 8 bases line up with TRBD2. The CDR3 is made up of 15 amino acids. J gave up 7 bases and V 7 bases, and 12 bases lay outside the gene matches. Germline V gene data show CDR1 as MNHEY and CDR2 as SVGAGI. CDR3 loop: CASIPTGTRGNEQFF. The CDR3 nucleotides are TGTGCCAGCATTCCTACCGGGACTAGGGGGAATGAGCAGTTCTTC.

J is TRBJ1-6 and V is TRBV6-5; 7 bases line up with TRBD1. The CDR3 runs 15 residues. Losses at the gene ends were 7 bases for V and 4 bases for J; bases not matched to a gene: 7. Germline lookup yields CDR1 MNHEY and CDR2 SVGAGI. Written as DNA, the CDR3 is TGTGCCAGCAAGGAGGGGGCGCGGTATAATTCACCCCTCCACTTT. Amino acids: CASKEGARYNSPLHF.

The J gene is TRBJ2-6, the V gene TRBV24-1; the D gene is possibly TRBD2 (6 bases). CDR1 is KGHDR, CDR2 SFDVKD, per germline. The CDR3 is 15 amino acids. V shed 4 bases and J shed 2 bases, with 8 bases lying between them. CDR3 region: CATSERLAGANVLTF. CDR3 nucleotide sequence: TGTGCCACCAGTGAGAGACTAGCTGGGGCCAACGTCCTGACTTTC.

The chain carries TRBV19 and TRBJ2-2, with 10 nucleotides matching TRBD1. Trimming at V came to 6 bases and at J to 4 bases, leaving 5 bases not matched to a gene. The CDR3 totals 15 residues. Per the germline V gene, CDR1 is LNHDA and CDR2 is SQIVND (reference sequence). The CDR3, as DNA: TGTGCCAGTAGACGACAGGGGGCGAGCACCGGGGAGCTGTTTTTT. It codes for CASRRQGASTGELFF.

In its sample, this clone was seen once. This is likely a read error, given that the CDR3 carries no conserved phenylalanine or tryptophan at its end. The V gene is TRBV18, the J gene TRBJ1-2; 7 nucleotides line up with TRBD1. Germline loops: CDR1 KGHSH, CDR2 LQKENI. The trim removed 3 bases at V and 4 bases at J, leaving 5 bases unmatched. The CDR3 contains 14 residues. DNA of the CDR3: TGTGCCAGCTCACCGGCACAGGGGTCCTATGGCTACACCCTC. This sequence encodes CASSPAQGSYGYTL.

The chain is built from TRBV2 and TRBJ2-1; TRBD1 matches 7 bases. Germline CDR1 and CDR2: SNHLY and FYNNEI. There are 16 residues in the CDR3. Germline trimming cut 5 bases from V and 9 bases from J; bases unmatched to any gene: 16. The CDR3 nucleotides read TGTGCCAGCAGTACGACAGGGACGGGGATCATCAGTGAGCAGTTCTTC. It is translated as CASSTTGTGIISEQFF. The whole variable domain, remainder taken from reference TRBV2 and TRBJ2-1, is EPEVTQTPSHQVTQMGQEVILRCVPISNHLYFYWYRQILGQKVEFLVSFYNNEISEKSEIFDDQFSVERPDGSNFTLKIRSTKLEDSAMYFCASSTTGTGIISEQFFGPGTRLTVL.

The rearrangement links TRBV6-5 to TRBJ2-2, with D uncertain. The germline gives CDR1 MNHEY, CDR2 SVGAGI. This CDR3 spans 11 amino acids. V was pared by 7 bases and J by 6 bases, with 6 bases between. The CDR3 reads CASISAGELFF. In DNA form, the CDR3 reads TGTGCCAGCATATCTGCCGGGGAGCTGTTTTTT.

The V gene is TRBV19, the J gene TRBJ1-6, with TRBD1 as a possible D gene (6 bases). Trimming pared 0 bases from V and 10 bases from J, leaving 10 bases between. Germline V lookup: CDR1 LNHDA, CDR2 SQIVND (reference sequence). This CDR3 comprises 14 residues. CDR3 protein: CASSIEDRGSPLHF. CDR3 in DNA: TGTGCCAGTAGTATAGAGGACAGAGGCTCACCCCTCCACTTT.

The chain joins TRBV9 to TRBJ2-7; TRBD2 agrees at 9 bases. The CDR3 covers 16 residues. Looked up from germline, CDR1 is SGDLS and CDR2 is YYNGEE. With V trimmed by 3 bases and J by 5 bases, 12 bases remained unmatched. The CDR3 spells CASSAASGALGNEQYF. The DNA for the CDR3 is TGTGCCAGCAGCGCGGCTAGCGGGGCCTTAGGGAACGAGCAGTACTTC.

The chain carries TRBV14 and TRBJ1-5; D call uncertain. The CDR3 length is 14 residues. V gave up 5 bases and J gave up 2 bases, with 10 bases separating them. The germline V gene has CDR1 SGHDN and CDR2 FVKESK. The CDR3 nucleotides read TGTGCCAGCAGCGCTCTCGGGGGCAATCAGCCCCAGCATTTT. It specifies CASSALGGNQPQHF.

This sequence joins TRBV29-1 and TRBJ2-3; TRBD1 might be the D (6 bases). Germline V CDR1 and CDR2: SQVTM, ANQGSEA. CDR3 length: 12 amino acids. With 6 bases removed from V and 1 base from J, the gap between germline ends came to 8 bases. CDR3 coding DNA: TGCAGCGTACGGACAGGCACAGATACGCAGTATTTT. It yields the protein CSVRTGTDTQYF.

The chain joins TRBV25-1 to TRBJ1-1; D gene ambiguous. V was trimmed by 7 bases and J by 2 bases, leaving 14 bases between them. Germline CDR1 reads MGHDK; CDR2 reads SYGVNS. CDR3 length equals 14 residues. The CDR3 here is CASTRGNTNTEAFF. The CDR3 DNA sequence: TGTGCCAGCACCAGAGGAAACACCAACACTGAAGCTTTCTTT.

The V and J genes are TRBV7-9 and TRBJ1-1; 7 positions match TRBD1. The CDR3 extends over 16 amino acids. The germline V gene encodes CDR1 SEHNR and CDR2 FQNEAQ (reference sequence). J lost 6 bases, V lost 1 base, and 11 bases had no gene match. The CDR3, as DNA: TGTGCCAGCAGCTTAGGAGAAGAGGGGGCGCGGGCTGAAGCTTTCTTT. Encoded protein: CASSLGEEGARAEAFF.